This TCR beta chain was recovered during a study of PD-L1 blockade in urothelial cancer. Study details: T cells numbered a median of approximately 150,000 in the blood samples.

The time point was: peripheral blood 6 weeks after treatment start. On this clone: The antigen is undetermined.

CDR1 is SGHRS and CDR2 is YFSETQ in the germline V gene. Between the trimmed V and J ends, which lost 4 bases and 2 bases, there was a span of 18 bases. The CDR3 length is 16 residues. Clones were sequenced by immunoSEQ multiplex PCR, and TCRdb holds only the in-frame ones, with some missing. The sample lists approximately 110,000 clones, 85% to 95% occurring once. General observations from the study: Better survival was predicted when blood TCR clonality before treatment fell below the median.

The TCR was taken from a man in his sixties with urothelial cancer. The sequences come from PBMCs, collected around atezolizumab (anti-PD-L1) treatment. The chain is built from TRBV5-1 and TRBJ2-5, with D possibly being TRBD2 (6 bases). The CDR3 is CASSGKGFGGQETQYF. CDR3 nucleotides: TGCGCCAGCAGCGGAAAGGGTTTTGGAGGGCAAGAGACCCAGTACTTC.